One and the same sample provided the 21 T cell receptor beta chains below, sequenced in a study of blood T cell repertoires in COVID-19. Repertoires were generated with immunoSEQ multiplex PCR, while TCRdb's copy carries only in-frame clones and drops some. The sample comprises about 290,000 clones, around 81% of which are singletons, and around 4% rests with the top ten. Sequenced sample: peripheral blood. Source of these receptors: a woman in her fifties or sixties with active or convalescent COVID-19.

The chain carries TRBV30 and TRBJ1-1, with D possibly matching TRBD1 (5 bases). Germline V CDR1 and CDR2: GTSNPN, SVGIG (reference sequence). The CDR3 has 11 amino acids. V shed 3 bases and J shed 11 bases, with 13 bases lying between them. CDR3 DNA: TGTGCCTGGAGCGCGGGGGGAGTGGCTTTCTTT. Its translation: CAWSAGGVAFF.

CDR3 region: CASSLPGAVAEAFF. The CDR3 nucleotides are TGCGCCAGCAGCTTGCCAGGGGCGGTAGCTGAAGCTTTCTTT. V usage is TRBV5-1 and J usage is TRBJ1-1, with D possibly matching TRBD1 (6 bases). The germline V and J ends were trimmed by 1 base and 6 bases, with 13 bases remaining between them. CDR1 is SGHRS, CDR2 YFSETQ, per germline. The CDR3 covers 14 residues.

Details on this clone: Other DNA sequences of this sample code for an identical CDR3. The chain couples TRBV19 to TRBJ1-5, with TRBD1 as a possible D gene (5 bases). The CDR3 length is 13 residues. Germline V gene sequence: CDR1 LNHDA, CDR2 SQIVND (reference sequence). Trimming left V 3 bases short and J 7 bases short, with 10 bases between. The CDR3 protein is CASSIQGGQPQHF. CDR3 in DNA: TGTGCCAGTAGTATCCAGGGTGGGCAGCCCCAGCATTTT.

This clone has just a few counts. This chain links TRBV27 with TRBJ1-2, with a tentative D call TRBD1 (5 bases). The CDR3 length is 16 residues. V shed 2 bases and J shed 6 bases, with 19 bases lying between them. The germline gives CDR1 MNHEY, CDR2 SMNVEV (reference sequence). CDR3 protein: CASSLSVGGMGDGYTF. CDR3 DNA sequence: TGTGCCAGCAGTTTAAGTGTGGGAGGGATGGGGGATGGCTACACCTTC.

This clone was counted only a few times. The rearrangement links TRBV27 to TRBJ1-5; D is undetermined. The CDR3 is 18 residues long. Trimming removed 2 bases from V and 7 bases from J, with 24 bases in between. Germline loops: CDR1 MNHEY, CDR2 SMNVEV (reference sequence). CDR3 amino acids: CASSLGSERGKGWQPQHF. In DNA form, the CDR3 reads TGTGCCAGCAGTTTAGGTAGCGAGAGAGGAAAGGGTTGGCAGCCCCAGCATTTT.

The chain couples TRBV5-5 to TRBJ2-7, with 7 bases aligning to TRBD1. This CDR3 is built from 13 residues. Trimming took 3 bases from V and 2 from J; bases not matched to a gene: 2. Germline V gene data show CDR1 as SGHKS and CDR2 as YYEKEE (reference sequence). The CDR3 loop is CASSSDRAYEQYF. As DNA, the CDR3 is TGTGCCAGCAGCTCAGACAGGGCCTACGAGCAGTACTTC.

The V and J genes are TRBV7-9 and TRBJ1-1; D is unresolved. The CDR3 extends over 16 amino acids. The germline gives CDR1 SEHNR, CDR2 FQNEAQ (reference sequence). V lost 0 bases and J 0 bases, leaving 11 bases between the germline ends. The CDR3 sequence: CASSLAGRHLNTEAFF. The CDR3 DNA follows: TGTGCCAGCAGCTTAGCGGGTAGACACCTGAACACTGAAGCTTTCTTT.

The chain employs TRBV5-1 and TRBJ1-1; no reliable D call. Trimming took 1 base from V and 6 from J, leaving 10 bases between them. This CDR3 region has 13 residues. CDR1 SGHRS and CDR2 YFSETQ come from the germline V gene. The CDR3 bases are TGCGCCAGCAGCTTGAGTGGCGGTGCTGAAGCTTTCTTT. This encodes CASSLSGGAEAFF.

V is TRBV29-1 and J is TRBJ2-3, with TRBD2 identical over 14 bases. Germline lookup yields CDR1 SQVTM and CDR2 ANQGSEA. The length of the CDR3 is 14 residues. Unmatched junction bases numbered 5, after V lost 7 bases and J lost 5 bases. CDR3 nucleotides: TGCAGCGCTGCGACTAGCGGGAGGGGAGATACGCAGTATTTT. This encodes CSAATSGRGDTQYF.

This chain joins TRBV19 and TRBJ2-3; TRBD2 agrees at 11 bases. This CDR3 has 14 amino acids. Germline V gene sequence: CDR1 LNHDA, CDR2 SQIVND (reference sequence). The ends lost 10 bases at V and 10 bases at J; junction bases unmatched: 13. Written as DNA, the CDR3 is TGTGCCACTCGGGGTAGCGGGAGGGTATCGTCGCAGTATTTT. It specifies CATRGSGRVSSQYF.

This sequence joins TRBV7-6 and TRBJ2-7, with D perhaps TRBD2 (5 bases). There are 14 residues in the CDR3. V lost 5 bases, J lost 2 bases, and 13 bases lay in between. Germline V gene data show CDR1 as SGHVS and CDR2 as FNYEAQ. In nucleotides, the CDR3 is TGTGCCAGCAGCCCGTCCGGCGGGCCCTACGAGCAGTACTTC. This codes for CASSPSGGPYEQYF. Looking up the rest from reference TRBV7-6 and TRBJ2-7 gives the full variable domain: GAGVSQSPRYKVTKRGQDVALRCDPISGHVSLYWYRQALGQGPEFLTYFNYEAQQDKSGLPNDRFSAERPEGSISTLTIQRTEQRDSAMYRCASSPSGGPYEQYFGPGTRLTVT.

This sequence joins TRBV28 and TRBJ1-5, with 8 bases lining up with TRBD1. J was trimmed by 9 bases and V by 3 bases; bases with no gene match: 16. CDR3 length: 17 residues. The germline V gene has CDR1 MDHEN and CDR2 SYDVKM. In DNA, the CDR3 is TGTGCCAGCAGTTTGACAGGGGTCCGCTCCGGGGGGCGGCCCCAGCATTTT. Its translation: CASSLTGVRSGGRPQHF.

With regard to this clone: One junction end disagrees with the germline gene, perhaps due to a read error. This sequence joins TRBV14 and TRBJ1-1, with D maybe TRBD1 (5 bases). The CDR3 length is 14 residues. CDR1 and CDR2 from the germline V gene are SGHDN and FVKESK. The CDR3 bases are TGTGCCAGCAGCCAAGATATTATGGGGACTGAAGTTTTCTTT. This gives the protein CASSQDIMGTEVFF.

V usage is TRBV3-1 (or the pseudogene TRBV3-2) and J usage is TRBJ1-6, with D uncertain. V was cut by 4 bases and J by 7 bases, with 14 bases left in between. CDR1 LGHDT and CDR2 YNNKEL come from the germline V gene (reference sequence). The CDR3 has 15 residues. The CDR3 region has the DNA TGTGCCAGCAGCCGGGGAGTCGGAGGGAATTCACCCCTCCACTTT. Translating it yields CASSRGVGGNSPLHF.

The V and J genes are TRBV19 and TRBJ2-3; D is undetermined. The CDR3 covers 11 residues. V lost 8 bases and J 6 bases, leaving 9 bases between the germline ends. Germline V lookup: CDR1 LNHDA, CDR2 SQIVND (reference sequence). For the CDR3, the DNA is TGTGCCAGTTTCGGGTCTGATACGCAGTATTTT. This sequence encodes CASFGSDTQYF. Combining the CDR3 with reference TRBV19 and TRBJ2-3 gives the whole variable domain DGGITQSPKYLFRKEGQNVTLSCEQNLNHDAMYWYRQDPGQGLRLIYYSQIVNDFQKGDIAEGYSVSREKKESFPLTVTSAQKNPTAFYLCASFGSDTQYFGPGTRLTVL.

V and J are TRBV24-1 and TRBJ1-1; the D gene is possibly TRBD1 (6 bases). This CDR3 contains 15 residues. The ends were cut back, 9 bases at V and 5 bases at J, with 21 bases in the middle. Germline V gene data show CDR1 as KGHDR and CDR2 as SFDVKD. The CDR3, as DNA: TGTGCCACCTCTCGCCCCAGGGGATTTGGTACTGAAGCTTTCTTT. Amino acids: CATSRPRGFGTEAFF.

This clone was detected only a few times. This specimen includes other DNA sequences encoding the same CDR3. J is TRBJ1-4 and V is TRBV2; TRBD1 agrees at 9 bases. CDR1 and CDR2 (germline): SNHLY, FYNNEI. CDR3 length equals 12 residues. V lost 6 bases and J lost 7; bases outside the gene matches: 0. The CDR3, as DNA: TGTGCCAGCAGGGACAGGGGTGAAAAACTGTTTTTT. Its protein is CASRDRGEKLFF.

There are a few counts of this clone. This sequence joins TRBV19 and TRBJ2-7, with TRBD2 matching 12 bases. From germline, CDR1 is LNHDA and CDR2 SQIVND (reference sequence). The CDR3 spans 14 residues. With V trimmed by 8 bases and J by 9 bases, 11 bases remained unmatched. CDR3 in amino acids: CASGPRTSGIVQYF. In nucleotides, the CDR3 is TGTGCCAGTGGACCCAGGACTAGCGGGATTGTGCAGTACTTC.

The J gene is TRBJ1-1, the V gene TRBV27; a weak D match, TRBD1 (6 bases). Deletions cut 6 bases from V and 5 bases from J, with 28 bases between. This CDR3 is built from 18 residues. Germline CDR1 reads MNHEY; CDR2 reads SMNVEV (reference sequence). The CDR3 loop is CASRRVVNRAIKGTEAFF. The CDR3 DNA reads TGTGCCAGCAGGCGGGTAGTAAACAGGGCGATTAAGGGTACTGAAGCTTTCTTT.

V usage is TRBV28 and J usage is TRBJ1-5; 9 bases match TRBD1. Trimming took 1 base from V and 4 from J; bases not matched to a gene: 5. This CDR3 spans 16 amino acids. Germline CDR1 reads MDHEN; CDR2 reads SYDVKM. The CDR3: CASSLSQGQGNQPQHF. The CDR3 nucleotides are TGTGCCAGCAGTTTATCCCAGGGACAGGGAAATCAGCCCCAGCATTTT.

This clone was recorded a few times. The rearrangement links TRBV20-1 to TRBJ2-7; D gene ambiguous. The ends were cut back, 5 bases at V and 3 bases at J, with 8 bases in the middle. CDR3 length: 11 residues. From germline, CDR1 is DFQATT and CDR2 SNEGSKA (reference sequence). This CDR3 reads CSASLNYEQYF. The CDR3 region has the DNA TGCAGTGCTTCACTGAACTACGAGCAGTACTTC.